Below, one T cell receptor beta chain is given with its context. The entry originates in a study of blood T cell repertoires in COVID-19. In the study overall: Acute and convalescent COVID-19 specimens originated in the United States, Italy and Spain. In each case, the material was cDNA or gDNA derived from T cells, B-cell-depleted T cells, or PBMCs.

Germline lookup yields CDR1 SEHNR and CDR2 FQNEAQ (reference sequence). The CDR3 consists of 13 residues. Trimming took 1 base from V and 4 from J; bases not matched to a gene: 0. Per the original data handling: Using reference gene primer amplification, nucleated cell counts were estimated. Sequencing used immunoSEQ multiplex PCR; TCRdb keeps in-frame clones, though not all of them. V, J and clone size reflect that table, while D and trimming were determined from the DNA. The sample comprises tens of thousands of clones, nearly 85% of which are singletons, and 1.5% to 2% rests with the top ten. Sequencing used peripheral blood. The V gene is TRBV7-9, the J gene TRBJ1-2, with 7 bases aligning to TRBD1. The TCR sequence derives from a woman aged 55-69 years with acute or convalescent COVID-19. The CDR3 reads CASSLEGAYGYTF. The DNA for the CDR3 is TGTGCCAGCAGCTTAGAGGGGGCCTATGGCTACACCTTC.